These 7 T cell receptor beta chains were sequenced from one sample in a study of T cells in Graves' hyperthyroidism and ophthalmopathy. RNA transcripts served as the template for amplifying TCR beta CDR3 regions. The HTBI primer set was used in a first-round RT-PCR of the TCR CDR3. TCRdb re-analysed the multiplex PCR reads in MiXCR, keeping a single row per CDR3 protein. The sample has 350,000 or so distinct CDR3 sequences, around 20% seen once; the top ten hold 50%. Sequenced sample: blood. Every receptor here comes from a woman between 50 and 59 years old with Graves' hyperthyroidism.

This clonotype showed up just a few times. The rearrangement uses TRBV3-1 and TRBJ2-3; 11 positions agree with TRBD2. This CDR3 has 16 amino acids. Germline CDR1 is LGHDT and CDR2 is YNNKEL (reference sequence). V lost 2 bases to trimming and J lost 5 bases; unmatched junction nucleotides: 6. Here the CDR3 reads CASSQSSGRAIDTQYF. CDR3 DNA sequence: TGTGCCAGCAGCCAAAGTAGCGGGAGGGCCATAGATACGCAGTATTTT.

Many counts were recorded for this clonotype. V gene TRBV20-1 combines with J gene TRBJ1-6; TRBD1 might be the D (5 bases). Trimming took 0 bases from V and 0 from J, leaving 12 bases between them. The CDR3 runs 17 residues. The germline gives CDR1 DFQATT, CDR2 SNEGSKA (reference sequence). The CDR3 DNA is TGCAGTGCTAGAGATCTTTTGGGGGGCTCCTATAATTCACCCCTCCACTTT. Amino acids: CSARDLLGGSYNSPLHF.

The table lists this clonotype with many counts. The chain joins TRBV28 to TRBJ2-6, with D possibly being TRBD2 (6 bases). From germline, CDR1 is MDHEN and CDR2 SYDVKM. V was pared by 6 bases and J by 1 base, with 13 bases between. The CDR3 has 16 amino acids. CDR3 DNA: TGTGCCAGCAGAATCGGAGGGACTTCTGGGGCCAACGTCCTGACTTTC. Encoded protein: CASRIGGTSGANVLTF.

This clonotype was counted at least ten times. The CDR3 DNA follows: TGCAGCGTATACACGACAGGGTTTGCTGGAAACACCATATATTTT. This codes for CSVYTTGFAGNTIYF. The genes are TRBV29-1 and TRBJ1-3; 7 nucleotides match TRBD1. J was trimmed by 2 bases and V by 6 bases; bases with no gene match: 10. The CDR3 sequence is 15 residues long. The germline V gene encodes CDR1 SQVTM and CDR2 ANQGSEA.

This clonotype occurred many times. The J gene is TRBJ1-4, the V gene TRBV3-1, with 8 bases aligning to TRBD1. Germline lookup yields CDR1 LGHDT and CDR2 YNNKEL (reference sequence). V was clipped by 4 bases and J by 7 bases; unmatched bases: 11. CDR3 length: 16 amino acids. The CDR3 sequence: CASSRRTGLLSEKLFF. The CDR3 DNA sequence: TGTGCCAGCAGCCGAAGGACAGGGCTGCTTAGTGAAAAACTGTTTTTT.

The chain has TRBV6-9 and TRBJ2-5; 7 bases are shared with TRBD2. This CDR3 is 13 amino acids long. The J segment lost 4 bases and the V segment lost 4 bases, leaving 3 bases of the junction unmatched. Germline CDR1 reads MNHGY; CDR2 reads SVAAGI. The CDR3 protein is CASSSWTRETQYF. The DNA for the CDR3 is TGTGCCAGCAGTTCCTGGACTAGAGAGACCCAGTACTTC.

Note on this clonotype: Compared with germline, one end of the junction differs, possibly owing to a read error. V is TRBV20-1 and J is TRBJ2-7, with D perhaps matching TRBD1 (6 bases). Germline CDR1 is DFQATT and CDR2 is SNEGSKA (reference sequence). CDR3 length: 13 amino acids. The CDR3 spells CSAGQGSSYEQCF. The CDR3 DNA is TGCAGTGCTGGTCAGGGGAGCTCCTACGAGCAGTGCTTC.